This passage covers 7 T cell receptor beta chains from one sample sequenced in a study of regulatory T cells in long-lasting Graves disease. Building the TCR beta libraries relied on iRepertoire HTBI primers, and CDR3 regions underwent Arm-PCR. TCRdb ran MiXCR on the multiplex PCR reads and lists one entry per CDR3 protein. The sample consists of hundreds of thousands of distinct CDR3 sequences, less than 15% of them appearing once. Described time point: newly diagnosed GD, antithyroid drugs for less than 3 months. Preparation of the TCR library used RNA extracted from PBMCs. These data also formed part of another study, on T cells in Graves' hyperthyroidism and ophthalmopathy.

Sequenced material: peripheral blood mononuclear cells (PBMCs), taken at new diagnosis, from a patient treated with antithyroid drugs. The receptors derive from a man younger than 40 with Graves disease.

This clonotype was observed a few times. V and J are TRBV7-9 and TRBJ2-5; D uncertain. With 7 bases removed from V and 5 bases from J, the gap between germline ends came to 5 bases. The CDR3 consists of 10 residues. CDR1 SEHNR and CDR2 FQNEAQ come from the germline V gene (reference sequence). The CDR3 coding sequence is TGTGCCAGCACTCAGGAGACCCAGTACTTC. Its protein is CASTQETQYF.

This clonotype has at least ten counts. This chain connects TRBV13 to TRBJ2-2; D is unresolved. The germline CDR1 and CDR2 sequences are PRHDT and FYEKMQ (reference sequence). The CDR3 has 12 residues. Trimming removed 4 bases at V and 7 bases at J, with 7 bases between. The CDR3 sequence is CASSSGFGELFF. The CDR3 nucleotides are TGTGCCAGCAGCTCCGGCTTCGGGGAGCTGTTTTTT.

This clonotype was observed at least ten times. The chain carries TRBV10-3 and TRBJ2-7; D is uncertain. Per germline, CDR1 ENHRY and CDR2 SYGVKD. The CDR3 runs to 14 residues. The V end was cut by 0 bases, the J end by 4 bases, with 10 bases between. The CDR3 region has the DNA TGTGCCATCAGTGAGTCGGTAGTAACTTACGAGCAGTACTTC. Translation: CAISESVVTYEQYF.

In this sample, this clonotype turned up many times. The chain carries TRBV2 and TRBJ1-2; no clear D. This CDR3 has 10 amino acids. Trimming removed 8 bases at V and 8 bases at J, with 9 bases between. The germline V gene has CDR1 SNHLY and CDR2 FYNNEI. This chain's CDR3 is CASPRLGYTF. The CDR3 nucleotides are TGTGCCAGCCCCCGGCTCGGCTACACCTTC. Based on the CDR3 plus reference TRBV2 and TRBJ1-2, the full variable domain is EPEVTQTPSHQVTQMGQEVILRCVPISNHLYFYWYRQILGQKVEFLVSFYNNEISEKSEIFDDQFSVERPDGSNFTLKIRSTKLEDSAMYFCASPRLGYTFGSGTRLTVV.

This clonotype showed up many times. V gene TRBV12-3 or TRBV12-4 combines with J gene TRBJ1-5; D unclear. This CDR3 comprises 12 residues. Trimming removed 3 bases from V and 7 bases from J, with 7 bases in between. CDR3 protein: CASSFGRQPQHF. CDR3 nucleotide sequence: TGTGCCAGCAGTTTCGGCCGGCAGCCCCAGCATTTT.

The V and J genes are TRBV5-4 and TRBJ1-1; D perhaps matches TRBD1 (5 bases). The germline CDR1 and CDR2 sequences are SGHNT and YYREEE (reference sequence). Trimming removed 6 bases from V and 6 bases from J, with 15 bases in between. The CDR3 is made up of 13 amino acids. Written as DNA, the CDR3 is TGTGCCAGCACTAACTGGGGGGTTGCTGAAGCTTTCTTT. Amino acid sequence: CASTNWGVAEAFF.

Ten or more counts support this clonotype. DNA for the CDR3: TGTGCCAGCAGCATCTCACAGGGGATGGACGAGCAGTACTTC. It yields the protein CASSISQGMDEQYF. The J gene is TRBJ2-7, the V gene TRBV5-5, with TRBD1 matching 7 bases. The germline V gene encodes CDR1 SGHKS and CDR2 YYEKEE (reference sequence). The CDR3 has 14 amino acids. Trimming removed 4 bases from V and 5 bases from J; junction bases left unmatched: 9.